Each of the 5 T cell receptor beta chains below was sequenced from the same sample in a study of blood T cell repertoires in COVID-19. Generated by immunoSEQ multiplex PCR, the TCRdb table keeps only in-frame clones and is missing some. This table holds just under 250,000 clones, 70% to 90% found once. The material sequenced was peripheral blood. These receptors all stem from a woman aged 25 to 39 who had recovered from COVID-19.

DNA for the CDR3: TGCGCCAGCAGCTTGCTCCAGGACACTGAAGCTTTCTTT. Translated, it gives CASSLLQDTEAFF. This chain links TRBV5-1 with TRBJ1-1; unclear D gene. Germline V gene data show CDR1 as SGHRS and CDR2 as YFSETQ. V was shortened by 1 base and J by 3 bases, with 7 bases between the two germline ends. This CDR3 spans 13 amino acids.

The chain links TRBV10-1 to TRBJ1-4, with D possibly matching TRBD1 (5 bases). Germline CDR1 WNHNN, CDR2 SYGVQD (reference sequence). The CDR3 has 13 amino acids. Trimming took 0 bases from V and 9 from J, leaving 8 bases between them. The CDR3 DNA follows: TGCGCCAGCAGTGAGTCCCAGGGCCAAAAACTGTTTTTT. Its protein product is CASSESQGQKLFF.

The J gene is TRBJ2-7, the V gene TRBV21-1; no DNA check was done on the table's D call, TRBD1. TRBV21-1 is classified as a pseudogene. This CDR3 contains 15 residues. The CDR3 protein is CARRTGDKLGYEQYF. The CDR3 region has the DNA TGTGCCCGACGAACCGGGGACAAACTTGGCTACGAGCAGTACTTC.

This chain links TRBV5-4 with TRBJ2-4; TRBD2 might be the D (7 bases). The CDR3 has 14 amino acids. The V end lost 0 bases, the J end lost 8 bases, and 12 bases lay between the germline ends. Germline V gene data show CDR1 as SGHNT and CDR2 as YYREEE (reference sequence). The CDR3 bases are TGTGCCAGCAGCTTGGCAAAGGGGGGGGACATTCAGTACTTC. It translates to CASSLAKGGDIQYF.

This clone showed up just once. This rearrangement joins TRBV11-2 to TRBJ2-5; 9 bases line up with TRBD1. The CDR3 runs 14 residues. V dropped 5 bases and J dropped 7; count of bases not matched to a gene: 8. CDR1 is SGHAT and CDR2 is FQNNGV in the germline V gene. The CDR3 DNA reads TGTGCCAGCAGCACCGGACAGGGGCGAACGACCCAGTACTTC. Amino acids: CASSTGQGRTTQYF.